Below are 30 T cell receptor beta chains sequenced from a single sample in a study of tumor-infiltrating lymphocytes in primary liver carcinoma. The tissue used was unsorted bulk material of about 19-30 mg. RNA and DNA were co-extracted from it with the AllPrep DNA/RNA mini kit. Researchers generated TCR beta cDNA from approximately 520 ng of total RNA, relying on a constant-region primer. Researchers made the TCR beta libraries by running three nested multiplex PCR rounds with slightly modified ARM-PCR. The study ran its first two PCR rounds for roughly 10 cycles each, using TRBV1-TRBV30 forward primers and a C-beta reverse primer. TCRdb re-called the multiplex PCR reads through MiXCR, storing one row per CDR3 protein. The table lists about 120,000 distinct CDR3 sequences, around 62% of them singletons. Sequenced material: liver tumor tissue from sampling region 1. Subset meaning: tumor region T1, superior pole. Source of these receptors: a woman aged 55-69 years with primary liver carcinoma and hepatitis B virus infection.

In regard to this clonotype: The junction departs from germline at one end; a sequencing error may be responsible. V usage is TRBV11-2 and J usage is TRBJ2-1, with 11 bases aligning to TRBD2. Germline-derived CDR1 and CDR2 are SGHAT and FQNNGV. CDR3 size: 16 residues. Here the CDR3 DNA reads TGTGCCAACCGCCCCCGACTAGCGGGAACCTACAATGAGCAGTGCTTC. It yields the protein CANRPRLAGTYNEQCF. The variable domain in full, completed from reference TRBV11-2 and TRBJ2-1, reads EAGVAQSPRYKIIEKRQSVAFWCNPISGHATLYWYQQILGQGPKLLIQFQNNGVVDDSQLPKDRFSAERLKGVDSTLKIQPAKLEDSAVYLCANRPRLAGTYNEQCFGPGTRLTVL.

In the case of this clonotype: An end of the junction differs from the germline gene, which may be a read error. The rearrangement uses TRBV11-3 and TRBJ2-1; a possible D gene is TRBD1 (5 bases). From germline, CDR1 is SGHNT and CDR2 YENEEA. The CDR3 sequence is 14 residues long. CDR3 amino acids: CVNRPPRAYNERFF. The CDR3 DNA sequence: TGTGTCAACAGGCCTCCCAGGGCCTACAATGAGCGGTTCTTC.

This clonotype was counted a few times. CDR3 bases: TGCGCCAGCAGCGGGACAGGGGTCACAGATACGCAGTATTTT. This codes for CASSGTGVTDTQYF. The rearrangement joins TRBV5-1 to TRBJ2-3, with 10 bases that match TRBD1. Looked up from germline, CDR1 is SGHRS and CDR2 is YFSETQ. The J segment lost 2 bases and the V segment lost 4 bases, leaving 1 base of the junction unmatched. The CDR3 contains 14 residues. The full variable domain, its missing parts supplied by reference TRBV5-1 and TRBJ2-3, is KAGVTQTPRYLIKTRGQQVTLSCSPISGHRSVSWYQQTPGQGLQFLFEYFSETQRNKGNFPGRFSGRQFSNSRSEMNVSTLELGDSALYLCASSGTGVTDTQYFGPGTRLTVL.

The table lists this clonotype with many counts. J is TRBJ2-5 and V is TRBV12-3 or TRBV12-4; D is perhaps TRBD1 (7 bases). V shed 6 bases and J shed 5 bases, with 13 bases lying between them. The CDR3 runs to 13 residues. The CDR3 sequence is CASREQGRETQYF. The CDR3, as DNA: TGTGCCAGCAGAGAACAGGGGAGGGAGACCCAGTACTTC.

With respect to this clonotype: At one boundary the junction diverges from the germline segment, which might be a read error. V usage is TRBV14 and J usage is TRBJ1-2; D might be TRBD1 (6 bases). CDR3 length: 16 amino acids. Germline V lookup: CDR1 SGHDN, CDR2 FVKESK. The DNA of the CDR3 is TGTGCCAGCAGCCAAGGATGGGGGGCGAGTGGCTATCGCTACACCTTC. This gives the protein CASSQGWGASGYRYTF. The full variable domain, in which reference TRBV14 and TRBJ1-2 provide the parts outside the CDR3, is EAGVTQFPSHSVIEKGQTVTLRCDPISGHDNLYWYRRVMGKEIKFLLHFVKESKQDESGMPNNRFLAERTGGTYSTLKVQPAELEDSGVYFCASSQGWGASGYRYTFGSGTRLTVV.

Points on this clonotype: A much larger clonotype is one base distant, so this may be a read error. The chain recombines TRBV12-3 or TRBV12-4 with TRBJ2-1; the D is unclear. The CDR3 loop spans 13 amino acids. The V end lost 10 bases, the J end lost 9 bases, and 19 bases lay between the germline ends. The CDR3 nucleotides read TGTGCCATCATTCCTAGGCGGCACGGTGAGCAGTTCTTC. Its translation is CAIIPRRHGEQFF.

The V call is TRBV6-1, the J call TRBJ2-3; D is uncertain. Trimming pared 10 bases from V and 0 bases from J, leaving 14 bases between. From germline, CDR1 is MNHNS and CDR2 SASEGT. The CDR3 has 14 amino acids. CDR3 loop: CATLHRTSTDTQYF. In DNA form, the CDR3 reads TGTGCCACCCTCCACCGGACCAGCACAGATACGCAGTATTTT.

The CDR3 region has the DNA TGTGCCATCGGCAGCTCCTACGAGCAGTACTTC. Translating it yields CAIGSSYEQYF. J is TRBJ2-7 and V is TRBV10-3, with D unclear. CDR3 length: 11 amino acids. The V end was cut by 8 bases, the J end by 0 bases, with 5 bases between. From germline, CDR1 is ENHRY and CDR2 SYGVKD.

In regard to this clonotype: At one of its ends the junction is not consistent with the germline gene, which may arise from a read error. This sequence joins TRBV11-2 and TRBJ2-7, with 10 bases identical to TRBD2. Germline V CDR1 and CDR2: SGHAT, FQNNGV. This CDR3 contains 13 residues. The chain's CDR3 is CTSSQLAGVEQYF. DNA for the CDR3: TGTACCAGCAGCCAGCTAGCGGGAGTCGAGCAGTACTTC.

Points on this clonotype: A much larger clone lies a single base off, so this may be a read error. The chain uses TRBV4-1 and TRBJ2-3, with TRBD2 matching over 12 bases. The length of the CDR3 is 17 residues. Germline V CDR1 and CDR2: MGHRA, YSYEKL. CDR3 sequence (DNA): TGCGCCAGGAGCCAAGTTGCTAGCGGGAGGGATGGGGATACGCAGTATTTT. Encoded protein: CARSQVASGRDGDTQYF.

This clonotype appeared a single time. The CDR3 region is CASRPDRGLDYTF. CDR3 nucleotide sequence: TGTGCCAGCAGACCGGACAGGGGGCTTGATTACACCTTC. This chain uses TRBV6-5 with TRBJ1-2; TRBD1 matches 11 bases. In germline, CDR1 is MNHEY, CDR2 SVGAGI. This CDR3 contains 13 residues. Trimming cost V 6 bases and J 11 bases; bases outside gene matches: 8.

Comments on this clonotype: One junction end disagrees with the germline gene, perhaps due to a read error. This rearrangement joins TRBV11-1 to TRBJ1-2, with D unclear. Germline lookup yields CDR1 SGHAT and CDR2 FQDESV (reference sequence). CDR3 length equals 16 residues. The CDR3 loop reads CAISLTPRGTNYGYTF. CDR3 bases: TGTGCCATCAGCCTCACACCACGTGGGACTAACTATGGCTACACCTTC.

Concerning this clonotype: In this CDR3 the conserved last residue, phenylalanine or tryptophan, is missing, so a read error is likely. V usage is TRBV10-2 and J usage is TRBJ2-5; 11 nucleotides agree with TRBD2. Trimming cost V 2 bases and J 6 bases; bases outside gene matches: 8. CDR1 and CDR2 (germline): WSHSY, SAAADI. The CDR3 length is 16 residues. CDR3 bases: TGCGCCAGCAGTGAGGAGCTAGCGGGAGGACGAAAGACCCAGTACCTC. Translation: CASSEELAGGRKTQYL.

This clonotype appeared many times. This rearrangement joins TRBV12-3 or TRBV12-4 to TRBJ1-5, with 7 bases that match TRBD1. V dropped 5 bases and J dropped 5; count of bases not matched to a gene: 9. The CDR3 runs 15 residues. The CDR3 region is CASSPQGRRDQPQHF. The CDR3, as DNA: TGTGCCAGCAGTCCACAGGGGAGAAGAGATCAGCCCCAGCATTTT.

CDR3 DNA sequence: TGTGCCAGGAGCCCGACAGGGGGCACCAAAAACATTCAGTACTTC. Translating it yields CARSPTGGTKNIQYF. V is TRBV7-9 and J is TRBJ2-4, with 10 bases identical to TRBD1. The junction had 7 bases not matched to a gene; V was cut back by 9 bases and J by 2 bases. The CDR3 loop spans 15 amino acids. Per the germline V gene, CDR1 is SEHNR and CDR2 is FQNEAQ (reference sequence).

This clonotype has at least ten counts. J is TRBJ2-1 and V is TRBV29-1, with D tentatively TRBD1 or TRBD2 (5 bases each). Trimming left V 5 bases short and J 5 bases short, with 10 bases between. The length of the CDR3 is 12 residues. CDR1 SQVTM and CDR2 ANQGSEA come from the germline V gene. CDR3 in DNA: TGCAGCGTTACGGGGCTTAACAATGAGCAGTTCTTC. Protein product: CSVTGLNNEQFF.

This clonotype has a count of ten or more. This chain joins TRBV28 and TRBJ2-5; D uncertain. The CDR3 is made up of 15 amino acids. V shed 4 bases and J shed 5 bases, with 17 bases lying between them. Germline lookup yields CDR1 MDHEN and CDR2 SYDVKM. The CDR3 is CASSSSLYYRETQYF. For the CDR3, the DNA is TGTGCCAGCAGTTCCTCTCTTTATTATCGGGAGACCCAGTACTTC.

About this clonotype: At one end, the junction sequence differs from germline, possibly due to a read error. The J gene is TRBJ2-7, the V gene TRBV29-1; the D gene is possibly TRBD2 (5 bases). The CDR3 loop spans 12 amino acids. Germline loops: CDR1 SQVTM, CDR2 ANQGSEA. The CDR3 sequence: CSVRGGGDDQYF. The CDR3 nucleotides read TGCAGCGTCCGCGGAGGTGGCGACGATCAGTACTTC.

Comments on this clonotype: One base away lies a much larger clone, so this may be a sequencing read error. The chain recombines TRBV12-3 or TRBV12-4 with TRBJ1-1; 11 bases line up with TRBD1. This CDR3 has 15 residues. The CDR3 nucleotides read TGTGGCAGCAGTCCCGGGACAGGGGGTACCCTTGAAGCTTTCTTT. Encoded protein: CGSSPGTGGTLEAFF.

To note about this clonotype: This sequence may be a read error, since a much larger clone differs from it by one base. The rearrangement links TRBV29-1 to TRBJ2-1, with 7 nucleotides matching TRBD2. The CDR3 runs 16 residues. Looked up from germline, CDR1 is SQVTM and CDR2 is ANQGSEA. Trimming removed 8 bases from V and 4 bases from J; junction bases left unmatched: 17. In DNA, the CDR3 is TGCAGCATCGTTGACCCGGCGGGAGCGAAGTACAATGAGCAGTTCTTC. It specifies CSIVDPAGAKYNEQFF.

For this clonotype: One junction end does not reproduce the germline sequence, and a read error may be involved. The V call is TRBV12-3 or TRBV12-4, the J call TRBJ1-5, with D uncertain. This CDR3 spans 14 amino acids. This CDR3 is CASSFGSSSQSQHF. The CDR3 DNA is TGTGCCAGCAGTTTCGGGTCAAGTAGTCAGTCCCAGCATTTT.

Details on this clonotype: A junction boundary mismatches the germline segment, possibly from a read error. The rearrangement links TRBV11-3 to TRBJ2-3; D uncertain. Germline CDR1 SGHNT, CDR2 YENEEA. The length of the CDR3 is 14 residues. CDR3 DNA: TGTGCCAGCAGCTTAGATCTGTCCAGTTTCGCCCCCTTTTTC. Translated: CASSLDLSSFAPFF.

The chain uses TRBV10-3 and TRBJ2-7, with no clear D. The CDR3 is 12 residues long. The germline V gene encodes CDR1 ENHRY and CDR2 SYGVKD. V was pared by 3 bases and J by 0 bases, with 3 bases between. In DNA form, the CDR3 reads TGTGCCATCAGTGAAGACTCCTACGAGCAGTACTTC. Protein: CAISEDSYEQYF.

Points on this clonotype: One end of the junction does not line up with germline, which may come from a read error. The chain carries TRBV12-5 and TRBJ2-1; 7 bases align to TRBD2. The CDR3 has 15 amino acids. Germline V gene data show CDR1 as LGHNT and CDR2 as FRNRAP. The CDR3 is CANGLVGGRIDERFF. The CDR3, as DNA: TGTGCTAATGGTTTGGTCGGGGGGAGGATCGATGAGCGGTTCTTC.

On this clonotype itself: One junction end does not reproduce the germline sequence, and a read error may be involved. DNA of the CDR3: TGTGCCAGTAGCTCGCTGCACGCCAAAAACATTCATTACTTC. Translation: CASSSLHAKNIHYF. The chain has TRBV5-6 and TRBJ2-4; no clear D. CDR3 length equals 14 residues. Germline V CDR1 and CDR2: SGHDT, YYEEEE.

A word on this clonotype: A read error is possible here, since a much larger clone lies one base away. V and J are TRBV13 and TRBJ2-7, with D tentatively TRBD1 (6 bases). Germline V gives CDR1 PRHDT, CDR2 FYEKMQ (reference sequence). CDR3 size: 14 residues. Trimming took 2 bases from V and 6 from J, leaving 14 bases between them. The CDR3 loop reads CASSLSSAGVEQYF. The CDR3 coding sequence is TGTGCCAGCAGCTTAAGTTCGGCAGGGGTCGAGCAGTACTTC.

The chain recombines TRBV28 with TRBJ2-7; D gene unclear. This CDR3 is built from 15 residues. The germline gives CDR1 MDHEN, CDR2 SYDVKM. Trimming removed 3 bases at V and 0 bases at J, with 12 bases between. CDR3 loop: CASSFQKAFSYEQYF. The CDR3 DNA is TGTGCCAGCAGTTTCCAAAAAGCGTTCTCCTACGAGCAGTACTTC.

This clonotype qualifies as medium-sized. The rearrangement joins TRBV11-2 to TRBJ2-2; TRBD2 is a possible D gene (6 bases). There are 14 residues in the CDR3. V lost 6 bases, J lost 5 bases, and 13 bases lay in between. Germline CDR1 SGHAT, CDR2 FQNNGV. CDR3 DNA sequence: TGTGCCAGCAGTCCAGGAGGGGTTACCGGGGAGCTGTTTTTT. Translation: CASSPGGVTGELFF.

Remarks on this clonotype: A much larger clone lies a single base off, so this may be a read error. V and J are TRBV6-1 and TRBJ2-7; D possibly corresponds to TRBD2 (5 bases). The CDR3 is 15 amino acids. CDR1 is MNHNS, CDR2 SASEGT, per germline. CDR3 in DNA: TGTGTCAGCAGTGAGTCGTACGGGATCTCCTACGAGCAGTACTTC. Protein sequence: CVSSESYGISYEQYF.

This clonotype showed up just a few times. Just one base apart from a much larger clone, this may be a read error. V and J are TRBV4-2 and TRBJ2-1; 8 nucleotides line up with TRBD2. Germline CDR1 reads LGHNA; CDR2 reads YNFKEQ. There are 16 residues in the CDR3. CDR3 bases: TGTGCCAGCAGCCAAGACTATGGCGGGGGGTACAATGAGCAGTCCTTC. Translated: CASSQDYGGGYNEQSF.